Listed here are 8 T cell receptor beta chains from one sample, sequenced in a study of T cell repertoires in cytomegalovirus infection. A single record per CDR3 protein comes from TCRdb applying MiXCR to the reads. Counted here are 150,000 to 200,000 distinct CDR3 sequences, 8% to 10% occurring once; the ten biggest clones make up roughly 5%. What was sequenced was PBMCs. These receptors all stem from a human donor in good health (CMV status not recorded). Some clones in this sample may be carry-over from other donors' samples.

This clonotype has at least ten counts. V gene TRBV7-2 combines with J gene TRBJ2-1; 11 bases map to TRBD2. Germline-derived CDR1 and CDR2 are SGHTA and FQGNSA. The CDR3 extends over 16 amino acids. Unmatched junction bases numbered 11, after V lost 6 bases and J lost 7 bases. CDR3 sequence reads: CASRTGGLAGGNEQFF. CDR3 DNA sequence: TGTGCCAGCAGAACCGGTGGACTAGCGGGTGGAAATGAGCAGTTCTTC.

This clonotype showed up many times. The chain uses TRBV5-6 and TRBJ2-7, with 8 positions matching TRBD1. CDR1 SGHDT and CDR2 YYEEEE come from the germline V gene. The CDR3 consists of 13 residues. V lost 4 bases, J lost 3 bases, and 3 bases stayed unmatched. CDR3 loop: CASSPTGVYEQYF. The CDR3 nucleotides are TGTGCCAGCAGCCCGACAGGGGTCTACGAGCAGTACTTC.

At least ten counts were recorded for this clonotype. The chain uses TRBV6-1 and TRBJ2-1; D might be TRBD2 (6 bases). Trimming took 6 bases from V and 7 from J, leaving 22 bases between them. CDR1 is MNHNS, CDR2 SASEGT, per germline. The CDR3 consists of 16 residues. In DNA, the CDR3 is TGTGCCAGCAGGGAGGAGGGACCTCCCAGTGGGAATGAGCAGTTCTTC. It codes for CASREEGPPSGNEQFF.

The chain couples TRBV6-5 to TRBJ1-2; D is perhaps TRBD1 (6 bases). The CDR3 covers 13 residues. Germline V gene data show CDR1 as MNHEY and CDR2 as SVGAGI. Deletions cut 6 bases from V and 7 bases from J, with 15 bases between. The CDR3 DNA is TGTGCCAGCAGCTCCGGGACATTCCTTGGCTACACCTTC. The encoded protein is CASSSGTFLGYTF.

Only a few counts were recorded for this clonotype. The rearrangement uses TRBV12-3 or TRBV12-4 and TRBJ1-1, with 7 nucleotides matching TRBD1. CDR3 length equals 18 residues. With 5 bases clipped from V and 1 base from J, the junction kept 16 bases outside the gene matches. The CDR3 loop reads CASSPRTGTLLENTEAFF. The CDR3 DNA is TGTGCCAGCAGTCCCAGGACAGGCACACTGCTTGAGAACACTGAAGCTTTCTTT.

This clonotype was picked up many times. The V call is TRBV7-8, the J call TRBJ2-1, with 10 bases identical to TRBD1. The ends lost 5 bases at V and 6 bases at J; junction bases unmatched: 10. CDR1 and CDR2 from the germline V gene are SGHVS and FQNEAQ. The CDR3 consists of 16 residues. DNA of the CDR3: TGTGCCAGCAGCCCTCCCGGGACAGGGGACGGCAATGAGCAGTTCTTC. Protein product: CASSPPGTGDGNEQFF.

Many counts were recorded for this clonotype. The genes are TRBV7-2 and TRBJ1-4; D gene unclear. Germline V gene lookup returns CDR1 SGHTA and CDR2 FQGNSA. This CDR3 has 13 residues. V gave up 5 bases and J gave up 8 bases, with 12 bases separating them. The CDR3 coding sequence is TGTGCCAGCAGCCCTAGGACGGGGGAAAAACTGTTTTTT. This translates into CASSPRTGEKLFF. The full variable domain, in which reference TRBV7-2 and TRBJ1-4 provide the parts outside the CDR3, is GAGVSQSPSNKVTEKGKDVELRCDPISGHTALYWYRQSLGQGLEFLIYFQGNSAPDKSGLPSDRFSAERTGGSVSTLTIQRTQQEDSAVYLCASSPRTGEKLFFGSGTQLSVL.

V gene TRBV19 combines with J gene TRBJ1-1; D not resolved. Between the trimmed V and J ends, which lost 2 bases and 7 bases, there was a span of 14 bases. Germline CDR1 LNHDA, CDR2 SQIVND (reference sequence). CDR3 length: 14 residues. CDR3 residues: CASSISPGPVEAFF. CDR3 nucleotides: TGTGCCAGTAGTATAAGCCCAGGACCTGTTGAAGCTTTCTTT.